These T cell receptor beta chains were read from a single sample in a study of shared clonotypes between healthy human individuals. TCRdb keeps only in-frame clones here, not all; method: immunoSEQ multiplex PCR. The profile covers roughly 320,000 clones, with roughly 91% appearing a single time and roughly 17% taken by the ten largest. Sequenced: memory CD8+ T cells sorted from blood. The receptors shown here come from a man in his late teens or twenties in good health. Both conserved end residues are part of each CDR3.

CDR3aa | j_gene | v_gene
CASSPGPSYEQYF | TRBJ2-7 | TRBV5-8
CSGTGTGLSTF | TRBJ1-2 | TRBV29-1
CASSQESISSYEQYF | TRBJ2-7 | TRBV4-3
CASRSTGHGQPQHF | TRBJ1-5 | TRBV27
CSVEEDRANTGELFF | TRBJ2-2 | TRBV29-1
CASSMWTENSPLHF | TRBJ1-6 | TRBV19
CASTVAGGHNEQFF | TRBJ2-1 | TRBV27
CASSLGPLSGSYEQYF | TRBJ2-7 | TRBV12-1
CASSLGQAVTDTQYF | TRBJ2-3 | TRBV5-1
CASSYSPEVYGYTF | TRBJ1-2 | TRBV6-6
CASSVGSGGLQETQYF | TRBJ2-5 | TRBV9
CASSELTGDYGYTF | TRBJ1-2 | TRBV6-1
CASSPSGGAEAFF | TRBJ1-1 | TRBV6-5
CASSLTGTSGSNEQFF | TRBJ2-1 | TRBV27
CASSQDRNGPRGRAAGELFF | TRBJ2-2 | TRBV4-3
CASSPEIRAGELFF | TRBJ2-2 | TRBV6-1
CASNLGGNTEAFF | TRBJ1-1 | TRBV7-6
CASSSPILGHYGYTF | TRBJ1-2 | TRBV5-4
CSVAIRQGTKQYF | TRBJ2-3 | TRBV29-1
CASSPGQGWEQYF | TRBJ2-7 | TRBV4-3
CASSPGVGYEQYF | TRBJ2-7 | TRBV9
CASSQASGTDTQYF | TRBJ2-3 | TRBV4-3
CASSSTDPFNEKLFF | TRBJ1-4 | TRBV7-9
CASSLSSEAYLRYF | TRBJ2-3 | TRBV28
CASSQVWPSGASSYNEQFF | TRBJ2-1 | TRBV4-3
CAWSVPATGNTGELFF | TRBJ2-2 | TRBV30
CASSPARTAEAFF | TRBJ1-1 | TRBV6-4
CATSNGLMNTEAFF | TRBJ1-1 | TRBV15